This is a list of T cell receptor beta chains from one sample in a study of blood T cell repertoires in COVID-19. Generated by immunoSEQ multiplex PCR, the TCRdb table keeps only in-frame clones and is missing some. Of 150,000 to 200,000 clones in the sample, around 86% were seen once. The sample consisted of peripheral blood. These receptors originate from a man aged 60 to 75 with acute or convalescent COVID-19. The CDR3 runs from the conserved cysteine through the conserved F or W. A D gene is named only where the DNA matches it firmly. Expanded clones are given a class, and other clones once, few, many or no size at all.

j_call | d_call | clone_size | v_call | cdr3_nt | cdr3_aa
TRBJ2-2 | TRBD2 | NA | TRBV5-1 | TGCGCCAGCAGCTTGATAGCGGGGTACACCGGGGAGCTGTTTTTT | CASSLIAGYTGELFF
TRBJ1-1 | NA | NA | TRBV2 | TGTGCCAGCAGTGACAGACAGTTTGAAGCTTTCTTT | CASSDRQFEAFF
TRBJ1-2 | NA | NA | TRBV7-2 | TGTGCCAGCAGCTTAGATGGGGCAGATGGCTACACCTTC | CASSLDGADGYTF
TRBJ2-1 | NA | NA | TRBV5-1 | TGCGCCAGCAGCCCCTGGGACACCTACAATGAGCAGTTCTTC | CASSPWDTYNEQFF
TRBJ1-5 | NA | NA | TRBV28 | TGTGCCAGCAATCAGGGTGGTAATCAGCCCCAGCATTTT | CASNQGGNQPQHF
TRBJ2-3 | TRBD2 | NA | TRBV3-1/TRBV3-2 | TGTGCCAGCAGCCAGAATATCGTTAGCGGGAGTTTTCGAGGAAGATATACGCAGTATTTT | CASSQNIVSGSFRGRYTQYF
TRBJ2-1 | TRBD2 | NA | TRBV5-4 | TGTGCCAGCAGCTTAGGCGGGAGGGCCTACAATGAGCAGTTCTTC | CASSLGGRAYNEQFF
TRBJ2-1 | NA | NA | TRBV19 | TGTGCCAGTAGTATGGTGGCGGGATATCAAAACAATGAGCAGTTCTTC | CASSMVAGYQNNEQFF
TRBJ2-3 | TRBD1 | NA | TRBV18 | TGTGCCAGCTCCATCGGCCCCCCACACCTAGGGGGCGATTCAGCTGGGCAGTATTTT | CASSIGPPHLGGDSAGQYF
TRBJ1-1 | NA | NA | TRBV10-2 | TGCGCCAGCAGGGTGGGGGGGGGCCGGAACACTGAAGCTTTCTTT | CASRVGGGRNTEAFF
TRBJ1-2 | TRBD1 | few | TRBV28 | TGTGCCAGCATCAAAGGGGACAGGGGTAATGGCTACACCTTC | CASIKGDRGNGYTF
TRBJ1-1 | NA | NA | TRBV2 | TGTGCCAGCAACAGCGGAGGAGCCCACACTGAAGCTTTCTTT | CASNSGGAHTEAFF
TRBJ1-3 | NA | NA | TRBV15 | TGTGCCACCAGCAGAGGGGGCAGTTACTCTGGAAACACCATATATTTT | CATSRGGSYSGNTIYF
TRBJ1-6 | NA | NA | TRBV5-6 | TGTGCCAGCAGCTTGGGACATACCAATTCACCCCTCCACTTT | CASSLGHTNSPLHF
TRBJ2-5 | NA | NA | TRBV2 | TGTGCCAGCAGTCGACTACTCAACCAAGAGACCCAGTACTTC | CASSRLLNQETQYF
TRBJ2-7 | TRBD1 | NA | TRBV3-1/TRBV3-2 | TGTGCCAGCAGCCAAACAGGGGGCACGGGTGAGCAGTACTTC | CASSQTGGTGEQYF
TRBJ1-1 | NA | NA | TRBV5-1 | TGCGCCAGCAGCTTGGTCAGGGGCCTCACTGAAGCTTTCTTT | CASSLVRGLTEAFF
TRBJ1-1 | NA | once | TRBV27 | TGTGCCAGCAGGGGGCCGGGTATGAACACTGAAGCTTTCTTT | CASRGPGMNTEAFF
TRBJ2-1 | TRBD2 | NA | TRBV5-1 | TGCGCCAGCTACCCTAGCGGATACTCCTACAATGAGCAGTTCTTC | CASYPSGYSYNEQFF
TRBJ2-1 | NA | NA | TRBV4-2 | TGTGCCAGCAGCTATGAGGTTGGCGGGGAGCAGTTCTTC | CASSYEVGGEQFF
TRBJ2-2 | TRBD2 | NA | TRBV2 | TGTGCCACGACTAGCGGTTTGGCCGGGGAGCTGTTTTTT | CATTSGLAGELFF
TRBJ1-1 | TRBD1 | NA | TRBV28 | TGTGCCAGCAGTTTCCGCGGACAGGGTGAGGGGGAAGCTTTCTTT | CASSFRGQGEGEAFF
TRBJ2-5 | NA | NA | TRBV9 | TGTGCCAGCGAAACGGCTTTGGTGCGGCAGCAAGAGACCCAGTACTTC | CASETALVRQQETQYF
TRBJ2-2 | NA | once | TRBV25-1 | TGTGCCAGCAGTTTCGCCAGGGGGAACACCGGGGAGCTGTTTTTT | CASSFARGNTGELFF
TRBJ2-5 | NA | NA | TRBV2 | TGTGCCTGTGGACCAGAGGGAGAGACCCAGTACTTC | CACGPEGETQYF
TRBJ2-1 | TRBD2 | NA | TRBV15 | TGTGCCACCTCTAGCGGACCCTACAATGAGCAGTTCTTC | CATSSGPYNEQFF
TRBJ1-2 | TRBD1 | few | TRBV7-3 | TGTGCCAGCAGCCCCGGGGACAGCTATGGCTACACCTTC | CASSPGDSYGYTF
TRBJ2-7 | NA | medium-sized | TRBV13 | TGTGCCAGCGCTTGGAAGGGGAAGTCCGAGCAGTACTTC | CASAWKGKSEQYF
TRBJ1-4 | NA | few | TRBV4-2 | TGTGCCAGCAGCCAAGGTGCTGGGGGACTGGGAGAAAAACTGTTTTTT | CASSQGAGGLGEKLFF
TRBJ1-5 | TRBD1 | NA | TRBV28 | TGTGCCAGCAGTTTCAAGGGGGCGATTCCCCAGGCTCCGGATCAGCCCCAGCATTTT | CASSFKGAIPQAPDQPQHF
TRBJ1-2 | TRBD1 | NA | TRBV9 | TGTGCCAGCAGCTCCTGGGACAGGAGCAACTATGGCTACACCTTC | CASSSWDRSNYGYTF
TRBJ1-1 | NA | NA | TRBV4-2 | TGTGCCAGCAGCCCAGCCGGGCGGTTGGTGCGGGACACTGAAGCTTTCTTT | CASSPAGRLVRDTEAFF
TRBJ1-5 | TRBD1 | NA | TRBV28 | TGTGCCAGCAGTCCCGACAGGGGGGATAGCAATCAGCCCCAGCATTTT | CASSPDRGDSNQPQHF
TRBJ2-3 | NA | NA | TRBV24-1 | TGTGCCACCAATCGGGTGCAGGGCGCCACAGATACGCAGTATTTT | CATNRVQGATDTQYF
TRBJ2-5 | NA | NA | TRBV28 | TGTGCCAGCACCTCAGGAAAAGAGACCCAGTACTTC | CASTSGKETQYF
TRBJ2-7 | TRBD2 | NA | TRBV5-1 | TGCGCCAGCAGCTCGTCCGGGACTAGCGGGAACCTCATCTCCTACGAGCAGTACTTC | CASSSSGTSGNLISYEQYF
TRBJ1-4 | NA | NA | TRBV30 | TGTGCCTGGAGTGACGGGCAGGGCCTTAATGAAAAACTGTTTTTT | CAWSDGQGLNEKLFF
TRBJ1-6 | NA | NA | TRBV19 | TGTGCCAGTAGTACGGGCCCGGGAGGGGCACGGAATTCACCCCTCCACTTT | CASSTGPGGARNSPLHF
TRBJ1-3 | NA | NA | TRBV6-2/TRBV6-3 | TGTGCCAGCAGCCCCAGCGGGGGAAACACCATATATTTT | CASSPSGGNTIYF
TRBJ1-3 | TRBD1 | NA | TRBV30 | TGTGCCTGGAGTGTTTTCGTCTGGGACAGGTCTGGAAACACCATATATTTT | CAWSVFVWDRSGNTIYF
TRBJ1-4 | TRBD1 | NA | TRBV5-1 | TGCGCCAGCAGCTGGACAGGAGCTAATGAAAAACTGTTTTTT | CASSWTGANEKLFF
TRBJ2-3 | TRBD2 | NA | TRBV7-6 | TGTGCCAGCAGCTTAGGAAGCGGGAGGGGCACAGATACGCAGTATTTT | CASSLGSGRGTDTQYF
TRBJ1-6 | NA | NA | TRBV2 | TGTGCCAGTCGTGCCGGTAACTCCTATAATTCACCCCTCCACTTT | CASRAGNSYNSPLHF
TRBJ2-7 | TRBD2 | NA | TRBV6-2/TRBV6-3 | TGTGCCAGCAGTTCTAGCGGGGCCCGCGAGCAGTACTTC | CASSSSGAREQYF
TRBJ2-1 | NA | NA | TRBV19 | TGTGCCAGTAGTCCTACCCGCGGCCCGGGCAATGAGCAGTTCTTC | CASSPTRGPGNEQFF
TRBJ1-2 | NA | many | TRBV6-5 | TGTGCCAGCAGTTACGTGGGAGGCCGAGCCGCCTTC | CASSYVGGRAAF
TRBJ2-7 | NA | few | TRBV2 | TGTGCCAGCAGTCTGGGCAGTTCCTACGAGCAGTACTTC | CASSLGSSYEQYF
TRBJ2-5 | NA | NA | TRBV28 | TGTGCCAGCAGTGTCAGGACTGGGTTCGAGACCCAGTACTTC | CASSVRTGFETQYF
TRBJ2-3 | TRBD2 | NA | TRBV7-6 | TGTGCCAGCAGTCCCACTAGCGCTACGCAGTATTTT | CASSPTSATQYF